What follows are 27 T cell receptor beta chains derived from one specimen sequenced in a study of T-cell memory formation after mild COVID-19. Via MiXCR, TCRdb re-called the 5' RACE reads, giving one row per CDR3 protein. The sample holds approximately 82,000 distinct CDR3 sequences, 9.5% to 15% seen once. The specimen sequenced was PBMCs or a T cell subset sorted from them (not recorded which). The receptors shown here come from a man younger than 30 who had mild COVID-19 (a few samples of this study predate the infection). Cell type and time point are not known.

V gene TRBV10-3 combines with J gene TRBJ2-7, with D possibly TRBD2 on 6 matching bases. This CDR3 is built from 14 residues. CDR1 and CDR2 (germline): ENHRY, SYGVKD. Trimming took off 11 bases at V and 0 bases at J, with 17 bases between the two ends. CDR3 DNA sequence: TGTGCCTCGACATCACGGCGGGACTCCTACGAGCAGTACGTC. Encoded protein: CASTSRRDSYEQYV.

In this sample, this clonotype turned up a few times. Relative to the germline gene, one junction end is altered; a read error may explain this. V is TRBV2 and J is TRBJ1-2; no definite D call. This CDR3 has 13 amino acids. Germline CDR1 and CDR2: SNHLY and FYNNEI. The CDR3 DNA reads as TGTGCCAGCAGTGAAGGGGTTCCAATCCTTGCTGCCTTC. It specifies CASSEGVPILAAF.

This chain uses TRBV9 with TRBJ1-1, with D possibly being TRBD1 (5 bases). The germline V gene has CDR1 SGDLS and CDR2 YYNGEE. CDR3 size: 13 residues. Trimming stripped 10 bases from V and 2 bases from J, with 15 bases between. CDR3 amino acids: CAPRGGVNTEAFF. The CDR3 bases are TGTGCCCCTCGTGGAGGGGTTAACACTGAAGCTTTCTTT. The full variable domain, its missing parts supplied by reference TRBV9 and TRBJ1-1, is DSGVTQTPKHLITATGQRVTLRCSPRSGDLSVYWYQQSLDQGLQFLIQYYNGEERAKGNILERFSAQQFPDLHSELNLSSLELGDSALYFCAPRGGVNTEAFFGQGTRLTVV.

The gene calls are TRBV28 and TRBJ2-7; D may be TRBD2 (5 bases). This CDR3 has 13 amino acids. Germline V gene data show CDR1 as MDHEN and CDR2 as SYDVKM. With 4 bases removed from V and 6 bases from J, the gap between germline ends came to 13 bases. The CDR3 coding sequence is TGTGCCAGCAGTTCGCTAAATGCGGGCGAGCAGTACGTC. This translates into CASSSLNAGEQYV.

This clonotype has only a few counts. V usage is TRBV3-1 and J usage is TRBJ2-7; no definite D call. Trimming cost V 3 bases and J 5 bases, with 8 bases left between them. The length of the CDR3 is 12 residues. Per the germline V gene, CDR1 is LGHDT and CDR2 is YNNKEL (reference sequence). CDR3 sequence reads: CASSHSQDEQYF. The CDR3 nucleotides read TGTGCCAGCAGCCATTCGCAAGACGAGCAGTACTTC.

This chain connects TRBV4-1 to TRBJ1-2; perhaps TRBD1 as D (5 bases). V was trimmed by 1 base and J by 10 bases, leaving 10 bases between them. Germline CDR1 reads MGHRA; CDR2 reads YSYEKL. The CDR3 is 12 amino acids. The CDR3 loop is CASSQVGGNYTF. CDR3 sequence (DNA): TGCGCCAGCAGCCAAGTTGGGGGGAACTACACCTTC.

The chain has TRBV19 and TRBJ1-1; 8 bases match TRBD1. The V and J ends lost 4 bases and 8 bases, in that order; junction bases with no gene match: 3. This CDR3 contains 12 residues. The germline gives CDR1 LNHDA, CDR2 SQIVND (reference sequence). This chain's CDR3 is CASSRAGGEAFF. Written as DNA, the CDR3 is TGTGCCAGTAGTAGGGCAGGGGGCGAAGCTTTCTTT. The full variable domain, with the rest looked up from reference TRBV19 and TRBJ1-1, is DGGITQSPKYLFRKEGQNVTLSCEQNLNHDAMYWYRQDPGQGLRLIYYSQIVNDFQKGDIAEGYSVSREKKESFPLTVTSAQKNPTAFYLCASSRAGGEAFFGQGTRLTVV.

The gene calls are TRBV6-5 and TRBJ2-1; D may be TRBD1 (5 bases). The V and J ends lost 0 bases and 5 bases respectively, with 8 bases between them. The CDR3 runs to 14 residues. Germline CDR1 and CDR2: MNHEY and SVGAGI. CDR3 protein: CASSYSGRNNEQFF. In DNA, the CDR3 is TGTGCCAGCAGTTACTCGGGGCGAAACAATGAGCAGTTCTTC.

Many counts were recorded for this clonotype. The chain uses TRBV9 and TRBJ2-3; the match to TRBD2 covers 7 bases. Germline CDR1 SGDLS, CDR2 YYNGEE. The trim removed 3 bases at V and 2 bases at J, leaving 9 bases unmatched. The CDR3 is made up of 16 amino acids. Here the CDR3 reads CASSANRDYPTDTQYF. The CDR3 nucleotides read TGTGCCAGCAGCGCCAACCGGGACTATCCCACAGATACGCAGTATTTT.

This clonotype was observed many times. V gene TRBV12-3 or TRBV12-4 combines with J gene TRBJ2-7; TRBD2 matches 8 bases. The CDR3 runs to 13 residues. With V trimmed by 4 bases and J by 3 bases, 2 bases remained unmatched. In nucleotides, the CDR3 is TGTGCCAGCAGTTCCGGGGGGGACTACGAGCAGTACTTC. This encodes CASSSGGDYEQYF.

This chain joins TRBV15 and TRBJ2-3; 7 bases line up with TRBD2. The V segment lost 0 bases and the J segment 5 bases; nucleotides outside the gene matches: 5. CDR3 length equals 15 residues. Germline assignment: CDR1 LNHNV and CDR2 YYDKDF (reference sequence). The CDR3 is CATSREAGVRDTQYF. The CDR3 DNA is TGTGCCACCAGCAGAGAGGCGGGAGTCAGAGATACGCAGTATTTT.

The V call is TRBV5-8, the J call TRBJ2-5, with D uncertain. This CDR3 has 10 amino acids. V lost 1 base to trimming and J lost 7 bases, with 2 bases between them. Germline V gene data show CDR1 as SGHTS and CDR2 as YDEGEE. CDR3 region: CASSLWTQYF. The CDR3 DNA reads TGTGCCAGCAGCTTGTGGACCCAGTACTTC.

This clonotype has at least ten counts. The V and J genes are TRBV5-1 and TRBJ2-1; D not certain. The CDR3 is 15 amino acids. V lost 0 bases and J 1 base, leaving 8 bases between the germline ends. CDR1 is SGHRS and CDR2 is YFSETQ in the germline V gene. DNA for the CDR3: TGCGCCAGCAGCTTGGGCTTATCGTCCTACAATGAGCAGTTCTTC. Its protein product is CASSLGLSSYNEQFF.

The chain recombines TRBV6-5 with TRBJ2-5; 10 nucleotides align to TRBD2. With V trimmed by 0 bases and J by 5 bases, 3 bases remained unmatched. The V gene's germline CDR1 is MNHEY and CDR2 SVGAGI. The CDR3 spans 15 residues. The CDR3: CASSYSAGGPETQYF. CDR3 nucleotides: TGTGCCAGCAGTTACTCAGCGGGGGGGCCGGAGACCCAGTACTTC.

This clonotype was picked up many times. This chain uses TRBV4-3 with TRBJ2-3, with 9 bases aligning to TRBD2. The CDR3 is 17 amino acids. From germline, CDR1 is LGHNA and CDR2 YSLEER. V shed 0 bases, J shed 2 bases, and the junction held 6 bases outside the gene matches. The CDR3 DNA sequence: TGCGCCAGCAGCCAAGATCTAGCGGGGCGATCCACAGATACGCAGTATTTT. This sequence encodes CASSQDLAGRSTDTQYF.

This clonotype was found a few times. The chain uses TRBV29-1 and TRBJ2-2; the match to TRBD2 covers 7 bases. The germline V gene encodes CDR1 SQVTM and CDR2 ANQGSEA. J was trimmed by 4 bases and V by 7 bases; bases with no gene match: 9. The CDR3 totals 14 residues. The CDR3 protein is CSATSVGSTGELFF. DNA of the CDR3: TGCAGCGCCACTAGCGTCGGCAGCACCGGGGAGCTGTTTTTT.

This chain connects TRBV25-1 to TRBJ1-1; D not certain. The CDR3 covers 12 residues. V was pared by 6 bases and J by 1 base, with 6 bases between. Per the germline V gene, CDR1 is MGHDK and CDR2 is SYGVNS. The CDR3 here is CASRRGNTEAFF. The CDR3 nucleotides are TGTGCCAGCAGGCGAGGGAACACTGAAGCTTTCTTT. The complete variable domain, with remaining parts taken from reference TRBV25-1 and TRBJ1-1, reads EADIYQTPRYLVIGTGKKITLECSQTMGHDKMYWYQQDPGMELHLIHYSYGVNSTEKGDLSSESTVSRIRTEHFPLTLESARPSHTSQYLCASRRGNTEAFFGQGTRLTVV.

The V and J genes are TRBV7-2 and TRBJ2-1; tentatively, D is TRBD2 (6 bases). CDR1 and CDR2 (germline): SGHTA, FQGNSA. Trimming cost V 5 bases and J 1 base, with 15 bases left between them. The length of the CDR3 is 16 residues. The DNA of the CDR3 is TGTGCCAGCAGCCCCCGGGGGAAGGGTTCCTACAATGAGCAGTTCTTC. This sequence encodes CASSPRGKGSYNEQFF.

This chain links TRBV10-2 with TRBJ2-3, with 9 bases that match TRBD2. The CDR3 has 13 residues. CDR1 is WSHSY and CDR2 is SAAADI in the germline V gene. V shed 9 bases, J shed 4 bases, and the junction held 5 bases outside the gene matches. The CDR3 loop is CARAGGRSDTQYF. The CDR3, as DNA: TGCGCCAGGGCGGGGGGGCGTTCAGATACGCAGTATTTT.

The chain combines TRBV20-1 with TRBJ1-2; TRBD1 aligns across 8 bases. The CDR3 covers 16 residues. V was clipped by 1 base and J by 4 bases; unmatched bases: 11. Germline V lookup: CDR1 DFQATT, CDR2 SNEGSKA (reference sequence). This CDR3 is CSARASSRTGRYGYTF. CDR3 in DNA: TGCAGTGCTAGAGCTTCAAGCCGGACAGGGCGCTATGGCTACACCTTC.

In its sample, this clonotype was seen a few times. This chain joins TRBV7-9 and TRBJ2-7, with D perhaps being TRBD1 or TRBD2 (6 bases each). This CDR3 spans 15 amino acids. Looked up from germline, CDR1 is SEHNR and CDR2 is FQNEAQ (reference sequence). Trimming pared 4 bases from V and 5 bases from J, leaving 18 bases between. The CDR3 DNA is TGTGCCAGCAGCTGGGGAAGGGGAAGGGGGGACGAGCAGTACGTC. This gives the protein CASSWGRGRGDEQYV.

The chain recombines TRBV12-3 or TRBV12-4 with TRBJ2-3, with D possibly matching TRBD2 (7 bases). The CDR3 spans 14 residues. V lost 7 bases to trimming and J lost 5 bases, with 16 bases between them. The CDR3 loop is CASIPRGGLDTQYF. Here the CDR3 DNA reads TGTGCCAGCATCCCGAGGGGGGGATTAGATACGCAGTATTTT.

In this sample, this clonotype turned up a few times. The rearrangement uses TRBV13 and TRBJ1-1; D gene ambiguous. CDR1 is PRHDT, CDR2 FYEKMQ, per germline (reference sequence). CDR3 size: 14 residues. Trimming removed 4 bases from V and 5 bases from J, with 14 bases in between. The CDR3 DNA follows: TGTGCCAGCAGCTCCGTACATGGGGATACTGAAGCTTTCTTT. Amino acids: CASSSVHGDTEAFF.

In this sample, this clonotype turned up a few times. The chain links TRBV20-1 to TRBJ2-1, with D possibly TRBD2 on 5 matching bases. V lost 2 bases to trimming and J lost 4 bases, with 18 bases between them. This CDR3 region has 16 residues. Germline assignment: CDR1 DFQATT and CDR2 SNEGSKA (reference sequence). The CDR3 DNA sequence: TGCAGTGCTAGAAACGGGTTTAGCGCCCTATACAATGAGCAGTTCTTC. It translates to CSARNGFSALYNEQFF.

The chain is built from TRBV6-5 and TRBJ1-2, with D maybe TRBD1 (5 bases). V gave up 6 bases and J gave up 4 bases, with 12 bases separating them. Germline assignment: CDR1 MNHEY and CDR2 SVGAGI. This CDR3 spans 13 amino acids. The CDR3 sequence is CASRYRRTYGYTF. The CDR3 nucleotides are TGTGCCAGCAGATACAGGAGGACCTATGGCTACACCTTC.

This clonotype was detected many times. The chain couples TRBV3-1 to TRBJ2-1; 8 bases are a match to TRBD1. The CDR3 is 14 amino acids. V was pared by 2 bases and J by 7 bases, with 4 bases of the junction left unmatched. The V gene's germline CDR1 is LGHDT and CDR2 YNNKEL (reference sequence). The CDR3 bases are TGTGCCAGCAGCCAAACAGGGGGATGGAATGAGCAGTTCTTC. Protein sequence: CASSQTGGWNEQFF.

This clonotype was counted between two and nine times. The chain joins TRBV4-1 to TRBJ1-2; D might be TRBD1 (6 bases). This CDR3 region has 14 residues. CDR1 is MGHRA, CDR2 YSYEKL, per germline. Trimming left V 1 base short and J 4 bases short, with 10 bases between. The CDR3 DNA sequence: TGCGCCAGCAGCCAAGGGGACACGGGCTATGGCTACACCTTC. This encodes CASSQGDTGYGYTF.